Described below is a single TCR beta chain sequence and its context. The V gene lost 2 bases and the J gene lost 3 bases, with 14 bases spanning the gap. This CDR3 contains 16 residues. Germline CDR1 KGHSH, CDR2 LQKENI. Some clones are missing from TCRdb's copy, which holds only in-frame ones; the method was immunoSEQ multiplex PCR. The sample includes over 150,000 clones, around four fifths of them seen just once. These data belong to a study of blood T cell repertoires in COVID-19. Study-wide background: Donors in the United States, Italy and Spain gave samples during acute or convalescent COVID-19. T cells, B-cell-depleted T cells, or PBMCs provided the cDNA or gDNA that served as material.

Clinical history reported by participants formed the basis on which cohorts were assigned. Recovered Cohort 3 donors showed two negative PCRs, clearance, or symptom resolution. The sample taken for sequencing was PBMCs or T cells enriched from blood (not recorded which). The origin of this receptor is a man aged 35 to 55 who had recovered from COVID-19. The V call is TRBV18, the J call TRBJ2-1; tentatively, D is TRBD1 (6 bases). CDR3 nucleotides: TGTGCCAGCTCACCAATCTTCGGGACAAACTACAATGAGCAGTTCTTC. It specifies CASSPIFGTNYNEQFF.